This is a list of T cell receptor beta chains from one sample in a study of Ad26.COV2.S vaccination and SARS-CoV-2 variants. Measured with immunoSEQ multiplex PCR; TCRdb has only the in-frame clones, and not every one. This table has some 350,000 clones, about 85% appearing once. The specimen was peripheral blood, collected in a trial of Ad26.COV2.S vaccine versus placebo. The receptors here all came from a person between 18 and 59 years old who received the Ad26.COV2.S COVID-19 vaccine or a placebo. Both conserved end residues are part of each CDR3.

j_call | v_call | cdr3_aa
TRBJ2-3 | TRBV12-3/TRBV12-4 | CASSNGVSAQYF
TRBJ2-5 | TRBV5-1 | CASSLAGGQQQETQYF
TRBJ2-7 | TRBV6-2/TRBV6-3 | CASSYSRQSVEEQYF
TRBJ2-7 | TRBV18 | CATLPPGGRGQYF
TRBJ1-1 | TRBV13 | CASSSGRKNTEAFF
TRBJ1-4 | TRBV15 | CATSYGGIEKLFF
TRBJ2-1 | TRBV5-1 | CASSWGAASGTYNEQFF
TRBJ1-5 | TRBV11-2 | CASSLEPDSQPQHF
TRBJ2-2 | TRBV29-1 | CSVRSGGGAGELFF
TRBJ2-7 | TRBV9 | CASSVDGRAYYEQYF
TRBJ1-4 | TRBV10-3 | CAISETGSNEKLFF
TRBJ2-3 | TRBV30 | CAWGRGAYTDTQYF
TRBJ1-1 | TRBV18 | CASSQGVMNTEAFF
TRBJ2-5 | TRBV7-9 | CASSPVGETQYF
TRBJ2-7 | TRBV18 | CASSPRTGEGISYEQYF
TRBJ1-5 | TRBV6-5 | CASIHKIGPQHF
TRBJ2-1 | TRBV13 | CASSLGGYPSSYNEQFF
TRBJ1-5 | TRBV28 | CASSFLQGGNQPQHF
TRBJ2-3 | TRBV2 | CASSIAIEGRQYF
TRBJ2-7 | TRBV12-3/TRBV12-4 | CASSFFRSEQYF
TRBJ1-2 | TRBV7-2 | CASSLGRDYGYGYTF
TRBJ2-7 | TRBV5-1 | CASSPSSGVRYEQYF
TRBJ1-2 | TRBV4-3 | CASSQEFSTGLIKANYGYTF
TRBJ2-7 | TRBV6-6 | CASRQGVSYEQYF
TRBJ2-3 | TRBV28 | CASSSGTSGSVWPDTQYF
TRBJ1-2 | TRBV10-2 | CASSESTRGWGYTF
TRBJ1-1 | TRBV4-3 | CASSQVWLEGAEAFF
TRBJ2-7 | TRBV6-5 | CASSYSEGAPVF
TRBJ2-7 | TRBV6-5 | CASRRSYEQYF
TRBJ2-5 | TRBV9 | CASSPPGTSAETQYF
TRBJ2-7 | TRBV7-2 | CASSFGLADYEQYF
TRBJ1-6 | TRBV18 | CASSPMAQGAGDSPLHF
TRBJ2-7 | TRBV5-4 | CASSPPGPYEQYF
TRBJ2-7 | TRBV18 | CASSPREFSYEQYF
TRBJ2-2 | TRBV7-6 | CASSLHGAHNTGELFF
TRBJ2-7 | TRBV11-2 | CASSLVGGTTYEQYF
TRBJ2-7 | TRBV9 | CASSVEGTGTGEQYF
TRBJ2-1 | TRBV6-2/TRBV6-3 | CASSYGEVRYNEQFF
TRBJ2-1 | TRBV9 | CASSVDPDSSYNEQFF
TRBJ2-5 | TRBV2 | CASRKTSGSETQYF
TRBJ2-5 | TRBV24-1 | CATSQRIQETQYF
TRBJ2-3 | TRBV6-5 | CASSYSGTSTDTQYF
TRBJ2-7 | TRBV5-4 | CASSWLDLAGSSYEQYF
TRBJ1-6 | TRBV10-3 | CAISELGGRDSYSPLHF
TRBJ1-2 | TRBV9 | CASSANRVGGYTF
TRBJ2-1 | TRBV10-3 | CAISESADHNEQFF
TRBJ1-2 | TRBV11-2 | CASSWGRSLNYGYTF